A selection of T cell receptor beta chains follows, all from one sample in a study of control samples from healthy donors and cancer patients. Produced via immunoSEQ multiplex PCR; TCRdb's table is partial and in-frame only. The top ten hold roughly 8.8% of the sample, which has 100,000 to 150,000 clones, around 93% seen once. Sequencing was done on a sample of blood. These TCRs come from a man in his late teens or twenties in good health. The CDR3 runs from the conserved cysteine through the conserved F or W. The D gene is left open where the match is weak. Size values are once, few and many counts, or a class for expanded clones, and some rows have none.

V,size,J,D,CDR3,DNA
TRBV9,.,TRBJ2-1,TRBD1,CASSAHRGQSSYNEQFF,TGTGCCAGCAGCGCCCACAGGGGACAGAGCTCCTACAATGAGCAGTTCTTC
TRBV3-1/TRBV3-2,.,TRBJ2-7,.,CASSQDRGTMAEQYF,TGTGCCAGCAGCCAAGATAGAGGGACCATGGCCGAGCAGTACTTC
TRBV5-4,.,TRBJ2-5,.,CASSLANQPQETQYF,TGTGCCAGCAGCTTGGCCAATCAGCCCCAAGAGACCCAGTACTTC
TRBV7-9,.,TRBJ1-6,.,CASSLATGGYNSPLHF,TGTGCCAGCAGCTTAGCGACCGGTGGTTATAATTCACCCCTCCACTTT
TRBV6-5,.,TRBJ1-1,.,CASRPGGPLNTEAFF,TGTGCCAGCAGACCTGGGGGCCCTCTAAACACTGAAGCTTTCTTT
TRBV18,.,TRBJ1-6,.,CASSPGSNSPLHF,TGTGCCAGCTCACCAGGGTCGAATTCACCCCTCCACTTT
TRBV7-3,.,TRBJ2-1,.,CASSPHTTSYNEQFF,TGTGCCAGCAGCCCCCACACAACCTCCTACAATGAGCAGTTCTTC
TRBV5-1,few,TRBJ1-1,.,CASSLSGEEVTEAFF,TGCGCCAGCAGCTTGAGTGGGGAAGAAGTCACTGAAGCTTTCTTT
TRBV7-9,.,TRBJ1-4,TRBD1,CASSSGGGGEKLFF,TGTGCCAGCAGCTCAGGGGGCGGAGGTGAAAAACTGTTTTTT
TRBV19,once,TRBJ1-1,.,CASSDPVEEAFF,TGTGCCAGTAGTGACCCTGTGGAGGAAGCTTTCTTT
TRBV27,.,TRBJ1-2,TRBD1,CASSGRGGDGYTF,TGTGCCAGTTCGGGCAGGGGGGGGGATGGCTACACCTTC
TRBV3-1/TRBV3-2,.,TRBJ1-1,TRBD1,CASSSAPGQGSPKRVTEAFF,TGTGCCAGCAGCTCAGCCCCGGGACAGGGTTCCCCGAAGAGGGTGACTGAAGCTTTCTTT
TRBV27,.,TRBJ2-5,.,CASSLVVQGATQYF,TGTGCCAGCAGTTTAGTTGTCCAGGGCGCGACCCAGTACTTC
TRBV6-5,.,TRBJ1-2,.,CASTRTVFGGYTF,TGTGCCAGCACACGGACAGTCTTCGGCGGCTACACCTTC
TRBV9,.,TRBJ1-3,.,CASSGLGNTIYF,TGTGCCAGCAGCGGCCTGGGAAACACCATATATTTT
TRBV18,.,TRBJ2-5,TRBD1,CASSPGQGQETQYF,TGTGCCAGCTCACCAGGACAGGGCCAAGAGACCCAGTACTTC
TRBV6-6,once,TRBJ2-2,.,CASGKTVNTGELFF,TGTGCCAGCGGCAAGACAGTGAACACCGGGGAGCTGTTTTTT
TRBV6-1,.,TRBJ1-5,.,CASSEGYSNQPQHF,TGTGCCAGCAGTGAAGGGTATAGCAATCAGCCCCAGCATTTT
TRBV7-9,once,TRBJ1-2,.,CASSLLGDYGYTF,TGTGCCAGCAGCTTACTGGGGGACTATGGCTACACCTTC
TRBV5-1,.,TRBJ2-1,.,CASSLGPLVYNEQFF,TGCGCCAGCAGCTTGGGGCCTTTAGTCTACAATGAGCAGTTCTTC
TRBV5-1,.,TRBJ1-2,.,CASRESYGYTF,TGCGCCAGCAGAGAGAGCTATGGCTACACCTTC
TRBV18,.,TRBJ2-3,.,CASSLFTDTQYF,TGTGCCAGCTCACTATTCACAGATACGCAGTATTTT
TRBV15,.,TRBJ2-1,.,CATSRDRFPQGAYNEQFF,TGTGCCACCAGCAGAGATAGGTTCCCACAGGGAGCATACAATGAGCAGTTCTTC
TRBV3-1/TRBV3-2,.,TRBJ2-3,TRBD1,CASSQPDRGATDTQYF,TGTGCCAGCAGCCAGCCAGACAGGGGAGCCACAGATACGCAGTATTTT
TRBV30,.,TRBJ2-2,TRBD2,CAWERRLAGHTGELFF,TGTGCCTGGGAAAGGAGACTAGCGGGGCACACCGGGGAGCTGTTTTTT
TRBV6-1,.,TRBJ2-7,.,CASSDTRRSTYEQYF,TGTGCCAGCAGTGACACTCGGCGCAGTACCTACGAGCAGTACTTC
TRBV7-9,few,TRBJ2-5,TRBD1,CASSSRGPETQYF,TGTGCCAGCAGCTCCAGGGGGCCAGAGACCCAGTACTTC
TRBV2,.,TRBJ1-3,.,CASSEVPTPGNTIYF,TGTGCCAGCAGTGAAGTTCCGACTCCTGGAAACACCATATATTTT
TRBV5-1,.,TRBJ1-6,TRBD1,CASSLVGTGDVSPLHF,TGCGCCAGCAGCTTGGTCGGGACAGGGGATGTTTCACCCCTCCACTTT
TRBV4-1,.,TRBJ2-7,.,CASSQGGGGWSEQYF,TGCGCCAGCAGCCAAGGCGGTGGAGGGTGGAGCGAGCAGTACTTC
TRBV14,.,TRBJ1-2,TRBD1,CASSQTTTGGAGYGYTF,TGTGCCAGCAGCCAGACCACAACAGGGGGCGCGGGCTATGGCTACACCTTC
TRBV4-1,.,TRBJ2-3,.,CASSLYFRDTQYF,TGCGCCAGCAGCCTTTACTTTAGAGATACGCAGTATTTT